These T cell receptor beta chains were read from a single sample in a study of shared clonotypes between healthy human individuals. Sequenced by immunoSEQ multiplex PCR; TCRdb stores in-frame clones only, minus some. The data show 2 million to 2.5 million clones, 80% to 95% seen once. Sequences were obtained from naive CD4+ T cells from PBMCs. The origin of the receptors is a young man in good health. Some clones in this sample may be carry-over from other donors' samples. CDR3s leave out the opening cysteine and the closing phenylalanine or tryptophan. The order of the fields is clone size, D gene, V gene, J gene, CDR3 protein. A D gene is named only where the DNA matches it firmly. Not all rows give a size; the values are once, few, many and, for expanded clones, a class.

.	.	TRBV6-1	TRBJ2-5	ASSDFSRQETQY
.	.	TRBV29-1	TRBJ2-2	SAPDWVNTGELF
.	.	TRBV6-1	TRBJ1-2	ASSEVGVVYGYT
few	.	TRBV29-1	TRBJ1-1	SSSPRLNTEAF
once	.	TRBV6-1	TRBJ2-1	ASSPWGGTYNEQF
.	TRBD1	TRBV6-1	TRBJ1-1	ASSDQGASNTEAF
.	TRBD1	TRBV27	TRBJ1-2	ASSSNTGALHGYT
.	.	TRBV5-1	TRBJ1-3	ASSLEGHFSGNTIY
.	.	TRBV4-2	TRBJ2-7	ASSRGDARDYEQY
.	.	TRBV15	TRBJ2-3	ATAQGASTTQY
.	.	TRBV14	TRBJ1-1	ASSQGGRPLRAF
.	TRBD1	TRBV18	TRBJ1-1	ASSPSRDRGSAF
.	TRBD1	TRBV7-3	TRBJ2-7	ASSLRGQGYEQY
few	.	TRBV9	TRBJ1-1	ASSAWGTEAF
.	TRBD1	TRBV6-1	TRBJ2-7	ASRYPGQGLNEQY
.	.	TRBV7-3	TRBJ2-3	ASSSQLVRGSTDTQY
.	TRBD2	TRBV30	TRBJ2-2	AWEGWRLAGERGAGELF
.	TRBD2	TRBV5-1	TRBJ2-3	ASRGRAGDTDTQY
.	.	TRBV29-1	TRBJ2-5	SVTNWGQGETQY
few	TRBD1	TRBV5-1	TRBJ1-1	ASSLEGTVNTEAF
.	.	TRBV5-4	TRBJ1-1	AVEASSSTEAF
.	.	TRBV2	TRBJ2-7	ASSQGGNYEQY
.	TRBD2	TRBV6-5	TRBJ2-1	ASRLSGSGHNEQF
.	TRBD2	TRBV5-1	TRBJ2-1	ASGTSGSRVYNEQF
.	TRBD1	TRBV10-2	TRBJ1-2	ASISDRASYGYT
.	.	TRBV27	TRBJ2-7	ASTLPGRSPLPSYYEQY
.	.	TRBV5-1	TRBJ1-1	ASSLIGVTEAF
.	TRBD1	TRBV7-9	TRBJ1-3	ASSTQGSGNTIY
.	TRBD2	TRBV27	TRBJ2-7	ASSSSRRGGAKSNEQY
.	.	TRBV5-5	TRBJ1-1	ASDEGLNTEAF
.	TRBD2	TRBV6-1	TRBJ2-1	ASSGRLAGSYNEQF
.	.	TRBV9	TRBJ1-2	ASSPEVQEGMYGYT
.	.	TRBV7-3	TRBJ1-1	ASSLSGVPGTEAF
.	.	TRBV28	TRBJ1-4	ASNPTGAGNEKLF
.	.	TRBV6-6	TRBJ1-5	ATRGARGDSNQPQH
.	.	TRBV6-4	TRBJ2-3	ASSYQGGTDTQY
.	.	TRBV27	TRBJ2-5	ASSLGETQY
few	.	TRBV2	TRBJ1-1	ASSERSEAF
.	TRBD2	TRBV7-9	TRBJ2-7	ASTIAGALEQY
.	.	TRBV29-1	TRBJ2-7	SVGRGLAGEQY
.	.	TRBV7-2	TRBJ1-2	ASSHRAGYGYT
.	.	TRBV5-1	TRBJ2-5	ASSWGGGQETQY
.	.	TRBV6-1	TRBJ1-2	ASRRQPLANYGYT
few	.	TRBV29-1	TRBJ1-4	SATDSEKLF
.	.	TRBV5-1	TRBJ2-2	ASSLSGANTGELF
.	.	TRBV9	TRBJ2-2	ASSAPVDSPTGTGELF
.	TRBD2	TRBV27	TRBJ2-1	ASSSKTAGGPRDEQF
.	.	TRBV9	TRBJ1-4	ASSPDGGRANEKLF
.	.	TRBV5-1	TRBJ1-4	ASSWGVGNEKLF
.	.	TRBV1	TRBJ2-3	TSGRDRPRSSTDTQY
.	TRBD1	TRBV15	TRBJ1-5	ATSRETGTVNQPQH
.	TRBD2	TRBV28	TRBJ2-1	ASRLRLAGGSYNEQF
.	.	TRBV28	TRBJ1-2	ASSAGELYLRGGYT
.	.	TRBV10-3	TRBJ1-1	AISSSLGDTEAF
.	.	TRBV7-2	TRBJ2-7	ASSLVGQEPSYEQY
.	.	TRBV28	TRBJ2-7	ASTDFSYEQY
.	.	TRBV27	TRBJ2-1	ASSLEGPAYNEQF
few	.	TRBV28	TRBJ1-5	ASSLAGGRGNQPQH
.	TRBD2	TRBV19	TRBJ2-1	ASKISGSGEQF
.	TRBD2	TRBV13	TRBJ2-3	ASTSSGRRTDTQY